The 24 T cell receptor beta chains in this list originate from one sample, sequenced in a study of blood T cell repertoires in COVID-19. TCRdb's table, derived via immunoSEQ multiplex PCR, lists solely in-frame clones and lacks some. The table shows under 350,000 clones, with 65% to 90% occurring only once. Specimen: PBMCs or T cells enriched from blood (not recorded which). These receptor sequences come from a man aged 25-40 years who had recovered from COVID-19.

This chain links TRBV18 with TRBJ2-3, with 8 bases fitting TRBD2. Germline values: CDR1 KGHSH, CDR2 LQKENI. This CDR3 spans 15 amino acids. V gave up 4 bases and J gave up 0 bases; unmatched junction bases: 3. CDR3 DNA sequence: TGTGCCAGCTCACAATCTAGCGGGAGCACAGATACGCAGTATTTT. It translates to CASSQSSGSTDTQYF.

This chain connects TRBV5-6 to TRBJ2-3; 11 bases fit TRBD1. The germline V gene encodes CDR1 SGHDT and CDR2 YYEEEE. Unmatched junction bases numbered 10, after V lost 4 bases and J lost 6 bases. CDR3 length: 16 residues. The CDR3 region is CASSTDRGPRGDTQYF. Here the CDR3 DNA reads TGTGCCAGCAGCACGGACAGGGGGCCTCGCGGGGATACGCAGTATTTT.

The chain links TRBV4-1 to TRBJ2-1; 13 bases match TRBD2. The CDR3 totals 19 residues. J gave up 1 base and V 4 bases, and 10 bases lay outside the gene matches. Per the germline V gene, CDR1 is MGHRA and CDR2 is YSYEKL. The CDR3 region is CASSRQTSGRLESYNEQFF. The CDR3 nucleotides read TGCGCCAGCAGCCGACAGACTAGCGGGAGGCTTGAATCCTACAATGAGCAGTTCTTC.

This sequence joins TRBV15 and TRBJ1-3; tentatively, D is TRBD1 (5 bases). V was cut by 1 base and J by 0 bases, with 10 bases left in between. CDR1 is LNHNV and CDR2 is YYDKDF in the germline V gene (reference sequence). The CDR3 has 16 amino acids. CDR3 residues: CATSRALGASGNTIYF. CDR3 DNA: TGTGCCACCAGCAGAGCCCTTGGGGCCTCTGGAAACACCATATATTTT.

J is TRBJ2-1 and V is TRBV3-1 (or the pseudogene TRBV3-2), with D hard to call. The CDR3 covers 13 residues. CDR1 and CDR2 from the germline V gene are LGHDT and YNNKEL (reference sequence). The germline V and J ends were trimmed by 7 bases and 7 bases, with 14 bases remaining between them. In DNA form, the CDR3 reads TGTGCCAGCACCCACCCCGTTCTAAATGAGCAGTTCTTC. Its translation: CASTHPVLNEQFF.

V usage is TRBV3-1 (or the pseudogene TRBV3-2) and J usage is TRBJ2-5; 11 bases are shared with TRBD2. V shed 7 bases and J 5 bases; nucleotides not matched to a gene: 12. The CDR3 consists of 16 residues. The germline V gene has CDR1 LGHDT and CDR2 YNNKEL (reference sequence). Here the CDR3 reads CASNLRISGRAETQYF. CDR3 sequence (DNA): TGTGCCAGCAACCTCAGAATTAGCGGGAGGGCGGAGACCCAGTACTTC.

The J gene is TRBJ1-3, the V gene TRBV7-2, with D perhaps matching TRBD1 (5 bases). This CDR3 spans 14 amino acids. In germline, CDR1 is SGHTA, CDR2 FQGNSA. Trimming removed 6 bases at V and 1 base at J, with 10 bases between. The CDR3 reads CASSIGASGNTIYF. The CDR3 coding sequence is TGTGCCAGCAGTATTGGGGCTTCTGGAAACACCATATATTTT. The variable domain in full, completed from reference TRBV7-2 and TRBJ1-3, reads GAGVSQSPSNKVTEKGKDVELRCDPISGHTALYWYRQSLGQGLEFLIYFQGNSAPDKSGLPSDRFSAERTGGSVSTLTIQRTQQEDSAVYLCASSIGASGNTIYFGEGSWLTVV.

The J gene is TRBJ2-7, the V gene TRBV5-4; TRBD1 matches 11 bases. From germline, CDR1 is SGHNT and CDR2 YYREEE (reference sequence). The CDR3 runs 16 residues. With V trimmed by 3 bases and J by 1 base, 6 bases remained unmatched. The CDR3 bases are TGTGCCAGCAGCTGGACAGGGGGCGTAGGGTCCTACGAGCAGTACTTC. This encodes CASSWTGGVGSYEQYF. The full variable domain, in which reference TRBV5-4 and TRBJ2-7 provide the parts outside the CDR3, is ETGVTQSPTHLIKTRGQQVTLRCSSQSGHNTVSWYQQALGQGPQFIFQYYREEENGRGNFPPRFSGLQFPNYSSELNVNALELDDSALYLCASSWTGGVGSYEQYFGPGTRLTVT.

This clone appeared once. V gene TRBV11-3 combines with J gene TRBJ2-7, with 12 bases matching TRBD1. Germline assignment: CDR1 SGHNT and CDR2 YENEEA. CDR3 length: 18 amino acids. The V gene end was trimmed by 4 bases and the J gene end by 2 bases; junction bases not matched to a gene: 12. The CDR3 DNA reads as TGTGCCAGCAGCTCGTTGGGGACAGGGGGCATTCTACCCTACGAGCAGTACTTC. Amino acids: CASSSLGTGGILPYEQYF. Full variable domain (outside the CDR3, taken from reference TRBV11-3 and TRBJ2-7): EAGVVQSPRYKIIEKKQPVAFWCNPISGHNTLYWYLQNLGQGPELLIRYENEEAVDDSQLPKDRFSAERLKGVDSTLKIQPAELGDSAVYLCASSSLGTGGILPYEQYFGPGTRLTVT.

This chain connects TRBV6-1 to TRBJ1-5; 7 bases fit TRBD1. The V and J ends lost 0 bases and 5 bases, in that order; junction bases with no gene match: 7. The CDR3 length is 16 residues. Germline V gene sequence: CDR1 MNHNS, CDR2 SASEGT. The CDR3 loop is CASSEADYRGDQPQHF. The CDR3 DNA reads TGTGCCAGCAGTGAAGCGGATTACAGGGGAGATCAGCCCCAGCATTTT.

The chain is built from TRBV5-1 and TRBJ1-4; the match to TRBD1 covers 7 bases. The V gene's germline CDR1 is SGHRS and CDR2 YFSETQ. V gave up 1 base and J gave up 4 bases; unmatched junction bases: 1. CDR3 length: 14 amino acids. CDR3 amino acids: CASSLRGLNEKLFF. CDR3 nucleotide sequence: TGCGCCAGCAGCTTGAGGGGGCTTAATGAAAAACTGTTTTTT.

The table lists this clone with a count of one. The chain is built from TRBV21-1 and TRBJ1-1. TRBV21-1 is labeled a pseudogene. The CDR3 has 18 amino acids. The DNA of the CDR3 is TGTGCCAGCAGCCCCCCAACGGGGAAGGGGGGGAGAAGCACTGAAGCTTTCTTT. It translates to CASSPPTGKGGRSTEAFF.

The chain links TRBV9 to TRBJ2-7; possible D gene TRBD2, 7 bases. This CDR3 comprises 13 residues. The V gene's germline CDR1 is SGDLS and CDR2 YYNGEE. V shed 0 bases and J shed 5 bases, with 9 bases lying between them. The CDR3 is CASSVGGGNEQYF. The CDR3 DNA sequence: TGTGCCAGCAGCGTAGGGGGGGGCAACGAGCAGTACTTC.

The chain combines TRBV5-1 with TRBJ2-7; 13 nucleotides match TRBD2. The CDR3 runs to 19 residues. With 4 bases clipped from V and 4 bases from J, the junction kept 17 bases outside the gene matches. CDR1 and CDR2 from the germline V gene are SGHRS and YFSETQ. The CDR3 reads CASSPPVHGLAGVGYEQYF. CDR3 in DNA: TGCGCCAGCAGCCCCCCTGTGCACGGACTAGCGGGAGTAGGGTACGAGCAGTACTTC. Drawing the rest from reference TRBV5-1 and TRBJ2-7, the complete variable domain is KAGVTQTPRYLIKTRGQQVTLSCSPISGHRSVSWYQQTPGQGLQFLFEYFSETQRNKGNFPGRFSGRQFSNSRSEMNVSTLELGDSALYLCASSPPVHGLAGVGYEQYFGPGTRLTVT.

The chain links TRBV7-8 to TRBJ2-3; TRBD2 matches at 10 bases. CDR1 and CDR2 (germline): SGHVS, FQNEAQ. This CDR3 is 16 amino acids long. V trimming: 0 bases; J trimming: 6 bases; junction bases outside the gene matches: 6. CDR3 bases: TGTGCCAGCAGCTTAGCTTCAGCGGGGGGGCCGGATACGCAGTATTTT. This translates into CASSLASAGGPDTQYF.

This sequence joins TRBV27 and TRBJ1-3; tentatively, D is TRBD1 (6 bases). V gave up 7 bases and J gave up 3 bases, with 31 bases separating them. The CDR3 length is 20 residues. CDR1 and CDR2 from the germline V gene are MNHEY and SMNVEV (reference sequence). The CDR3 DNA is TGTGCCAGCACCCCACGGGGGGGGCATCAAATTAATATGGATGGAAACACCATATATTTT. This gives the protein CASTPRGGHQINMDGNTIYF.

V is TRBV5-1 and J is TRBJ2-2; possibly TRBD1 for D (6 bases). CDR1 SGHRS and CDR2 YFSETQ come from the germline V gene. The CDR3 totals 14 residues. The V end lost 4 bases, the J end lost 1 base, and 8 bases lay between the germline ends. CDR3 loop: CASSPTGNTGELFF. The CDR3 nucleotides read TGCGCCAGCAGCCCGACAGGGAACACCGGGGAGCTGTTTTTT.

The chain employs TRBV28 and TRBJ1-5, with unresolved D. Trimming took 6 bases from V and 0 from J, leaving 18 bases between them. The V gene's germline CDR1 is MDHEN and CDR2 SYDVKM. The CDR3 extends over 17 amino acids. The CDR3 region is CASSRVVSTHSNQPQHF. The CDR3 coding sequence is TGTGCCAGCAGCCGAGTGGTGTCAACCCATAGCAATCAGCCCCAGCATTTT. Supplemented by reference TRBV28 and TRBJ1-5, the full variable domain reads DVKVTQSSRYLVKRTGEKVFLECVQDMDHENMFWYRQDPGLGLRLIYFSYDVKMKEKGDIPEGYSVSREKKERFSLILESASTNQTSMYLCASSRVVSTHSNQPQHFGDGTRLSIL.

The rearrangement links TRBV11-2 to TRBJ2-3, with D perhaps matching TRBD2 (5 bases). V was clipped by 5 bases and J by 8 bases, with 8 bases between them. The CDR3 is 11 residues long. CDR1 SGHAT and CDR2 FQNNGV come from the germline V gene. The CDR3 sequence: CASSPSITQYF. DNA of the CDR3: TGTGCCAGCAGCCCTAGCATTACGCAGTATTTT.

The rearrangement uses TRBV18 and TRBJ1-5, with 8 nucleotides matching TRBD1. The CDR3 covers 20 residues. Losses at the gene ends were 2 bases for V and 0 bases for J; bases not matched to a gene: 15. In germline, CDR1 is KGHSH, CDR2 LQKENI. CDR3 DNA sequence: TGTGCCAGCTCACCAATCCGGACAGGGACGGGGCCCTATAGCAATCAGCCCCAGCATTTT. Amino acid sequence: CASSPIRTGTGPYSNQPQHF. Full variable domain (outside the CDR3, taken from reference TRBV18 and TRBJ1-5): NAGVMQNPRHLVRRRGQEARLRCSPMKGHSHVYWYRQLPEEGLKFMVYLQKENIIDESGMPKERFSAEFPKEGPSILRIQQVVRGDSAAYFCASSPIRTGTGPYSNQPQHFGDGTRLSIL.

This clone was picked up a small number of times. The chain recombines TRBV19 with TRBJ1-5; D gene unclear. This CDR3 comprises 11 residues. V gave up 2 bases and J gave up 12 bases, with 8 bases separating them. Germline V lookup: CDR1 LNHDA, CDR2 SQIVND (reference sequence). CDR3: CASSITGSQHF. CDR3 coding DNA: TGTGCCAGTAGTATAACCGGGAGCCAGCATTTT.

This clone was observed a single time. The gene calls are TRBV28 and TRBJ1-4, with D uncertain. V gave up 6 bases and J gave up 0 bases, with 11 bases separating them. The CDR3 extends over 15 amino acids. The germline gives CDR1 MDHEN, CDR2 SYDVKM. The CDR3 reads CASRSRTATNEKLFF. The DNA for the CDR3 is TGTGCCAGCAGGTCCAGAACCGCAACTAATGAAAAACTGTTTTTT.

J is TRBJ1-3 and V is TRBV27, with a possible D match to TRBD1 (6 bases). The CDR3 runs to 14 residues. V was trimmed by 6 bases and J by 0 bases, leaving 9 bases between them. CDR1 MNHEY and CDR2 SMNVEV come from the germline V gene (reference sequence). CDR3 sequence: CASSTGSSGNTIYF. CDR3 in DNA: TGTGCCAGCAGCACAGGGAGCTCTGGAAACACCATATATTTT.

The chain employs TRBV4-1 and TRBJ2-7, with D uncertain. V dropped 0 bases and J dropped 5 bases, with 14 bases sitting between them. The CDR3 covers 15 residues. Germline V gene sequence: CDR1 MGHRA, CDR2 YSYEKL. The CDR3 here is CASSQDYSRPDEQYF. The CDR3 nucleotides are TGCGCCAGCAGCCAAGATTACAGCCGTCCCGACGAGCAGTACTTC.